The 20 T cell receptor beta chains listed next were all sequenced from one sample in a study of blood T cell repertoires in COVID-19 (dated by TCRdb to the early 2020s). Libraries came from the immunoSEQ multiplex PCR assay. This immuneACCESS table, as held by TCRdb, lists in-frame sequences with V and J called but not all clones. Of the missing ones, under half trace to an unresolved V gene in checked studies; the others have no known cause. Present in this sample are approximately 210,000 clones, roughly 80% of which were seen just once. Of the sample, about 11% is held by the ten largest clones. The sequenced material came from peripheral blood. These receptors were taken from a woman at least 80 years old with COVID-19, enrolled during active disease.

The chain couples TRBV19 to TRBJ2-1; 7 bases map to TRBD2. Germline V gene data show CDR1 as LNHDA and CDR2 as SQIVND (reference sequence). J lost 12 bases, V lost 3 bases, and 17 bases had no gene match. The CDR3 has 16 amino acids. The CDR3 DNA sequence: TGTGCCAGTAGTATCTGGGGAACTAGCGCGCCAAGGTCGCAGTTCTTC. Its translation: CASSIWGTSAPRSQFF.

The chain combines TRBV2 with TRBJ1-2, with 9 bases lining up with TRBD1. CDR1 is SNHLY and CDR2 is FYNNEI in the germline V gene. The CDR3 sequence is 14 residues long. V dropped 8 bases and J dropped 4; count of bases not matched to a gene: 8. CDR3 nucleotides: TGTGCCAGCGGACGGGACAGGGTTGGCTATGGCTACACCTTC. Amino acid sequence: CASGRDRVGYGYTF.

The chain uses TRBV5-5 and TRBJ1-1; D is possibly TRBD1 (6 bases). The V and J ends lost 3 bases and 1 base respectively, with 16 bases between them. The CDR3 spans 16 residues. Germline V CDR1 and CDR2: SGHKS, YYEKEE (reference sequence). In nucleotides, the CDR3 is TGTGCCAGCAGCTCTTCCCGGTGGGGGCCGAACACTGAAGCTTTCTTT. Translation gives CASSSSRWGPNTEAFF.

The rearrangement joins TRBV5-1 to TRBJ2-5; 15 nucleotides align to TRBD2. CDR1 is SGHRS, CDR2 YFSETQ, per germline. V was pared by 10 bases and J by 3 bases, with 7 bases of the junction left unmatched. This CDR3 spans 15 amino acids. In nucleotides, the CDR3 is TGCGCCTCCCGGACTAGCGGGGGGGGAAAAGAGACCCAGTACTTC. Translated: CASRTSGGGKETQYF.

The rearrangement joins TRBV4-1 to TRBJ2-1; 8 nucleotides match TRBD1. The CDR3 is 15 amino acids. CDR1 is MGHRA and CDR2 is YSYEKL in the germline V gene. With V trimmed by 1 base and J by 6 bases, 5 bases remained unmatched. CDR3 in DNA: TGCGCCAGCAGCCAAGGGCAGGGGGCGGTCAATGAGCAGTTCTTC. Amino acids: CASSQGQGAVNEQFF.

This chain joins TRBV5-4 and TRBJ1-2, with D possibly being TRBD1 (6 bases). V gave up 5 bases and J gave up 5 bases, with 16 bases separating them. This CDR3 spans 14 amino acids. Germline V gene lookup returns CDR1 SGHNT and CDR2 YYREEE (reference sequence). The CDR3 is CASSQNREPYGYTF. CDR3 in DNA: TGTGCCAGCAGTCAGAACAGGGAACCTTATGGCTACACCTTC.

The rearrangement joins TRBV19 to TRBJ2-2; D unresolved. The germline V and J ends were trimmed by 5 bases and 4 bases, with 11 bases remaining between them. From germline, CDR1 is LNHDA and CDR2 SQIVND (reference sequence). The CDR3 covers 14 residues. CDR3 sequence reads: CASSPPRGTGELFF. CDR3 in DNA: TGTGCCAGTAGTCCGCCCCGCGGCACCGGGGAGCTGTTTTTT.

In DNA form, the CDR3 reads TGTGCCAGCCTGGGACTAGCGGGGTCCAATGAGCAGTTCTTC. It translates to CASLGLAGSNEQFF. The chain recombines TRBV3-1 (or the pseudogene TRBV3-2) with TRBJ2-1; TRBD2 matches 13 bases. The CDR3 consists of 14 residues. The junction had 4 bases not matched to a gene; V was cut back by 8 bases and J by 6 bases. Germline V gene data show CDR1 as LGHDT and CDR2 as YNNKEL (reference sequence).

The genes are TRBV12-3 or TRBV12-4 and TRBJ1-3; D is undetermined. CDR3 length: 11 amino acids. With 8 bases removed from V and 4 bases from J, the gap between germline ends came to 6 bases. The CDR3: CASRIGNTIYF. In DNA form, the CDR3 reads TGTGCCAGCCGTATCGGAAACACCATATATTTT.

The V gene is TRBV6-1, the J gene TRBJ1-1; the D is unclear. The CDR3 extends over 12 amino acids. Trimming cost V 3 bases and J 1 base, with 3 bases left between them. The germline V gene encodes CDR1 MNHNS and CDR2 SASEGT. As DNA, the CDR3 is TGTGCCAGCAGTGACAGGAACACTGAAGCTTTCTTT. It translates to CASSDRNTEAFF.

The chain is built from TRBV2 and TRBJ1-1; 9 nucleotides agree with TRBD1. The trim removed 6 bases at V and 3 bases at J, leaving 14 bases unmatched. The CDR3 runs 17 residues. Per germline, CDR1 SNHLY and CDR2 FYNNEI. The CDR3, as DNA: TGTGCCAGCAGCGGGACAGGGCTCCCCTGGAGGGACACTGAAGCTTTCTTT. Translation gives CASSGTGLPWRDTEAFF.

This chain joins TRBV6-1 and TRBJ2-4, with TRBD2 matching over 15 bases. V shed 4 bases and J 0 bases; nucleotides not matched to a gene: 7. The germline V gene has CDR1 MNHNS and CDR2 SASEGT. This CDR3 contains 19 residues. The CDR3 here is CASSGPGLAGGLAKNIQYF. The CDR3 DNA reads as TGTGCCAGCAGTGGTCCGGGACTAGCGGGGGGACTAGCCAAAAACATTCAGTACTTC.

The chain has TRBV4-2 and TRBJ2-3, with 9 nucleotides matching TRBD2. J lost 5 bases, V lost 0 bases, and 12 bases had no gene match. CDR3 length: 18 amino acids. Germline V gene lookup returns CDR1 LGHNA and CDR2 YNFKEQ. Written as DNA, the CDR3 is TGTGCCAGCAGCCAAGATAGGAGCGGGGGGCTTTGGGTAGATACGCAGTATTTT. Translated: CASSQDRSGGLWVDTQYF.

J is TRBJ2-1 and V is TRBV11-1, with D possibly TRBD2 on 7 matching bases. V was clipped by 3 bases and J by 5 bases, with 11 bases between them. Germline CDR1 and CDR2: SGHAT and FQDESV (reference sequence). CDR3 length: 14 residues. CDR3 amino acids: CASSFGGAHNEQFF. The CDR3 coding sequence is TGTGCCAGCAGCTTTGGGGGGGCCCACAATGAGCAGTTCTTC.

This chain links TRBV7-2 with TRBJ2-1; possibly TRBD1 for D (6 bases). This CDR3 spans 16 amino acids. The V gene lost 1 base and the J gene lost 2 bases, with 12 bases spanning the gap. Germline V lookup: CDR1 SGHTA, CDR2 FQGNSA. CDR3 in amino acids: CASSLDPDRTYNEQFF. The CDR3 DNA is TGTGCCAGCAGCTTAGACCCCGACAGGACCTACAATGAGCAGTTCTTC. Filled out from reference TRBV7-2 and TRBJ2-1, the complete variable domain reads GAGVSQSPSNKVTEKGKDVELRCDPISGHTALYWYRQSLGQGLEFLIYFQGNSAPDKSGLPSDRFSAERTGGSVSTLTIQRTQQEDSAVYLCASSLDPDRTYNEQFFGPGTRLTVL.

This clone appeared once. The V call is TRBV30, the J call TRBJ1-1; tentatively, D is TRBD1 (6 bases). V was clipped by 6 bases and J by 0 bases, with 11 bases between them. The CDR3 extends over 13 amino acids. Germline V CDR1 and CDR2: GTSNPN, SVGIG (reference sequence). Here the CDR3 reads CACQGIMNTEAFF. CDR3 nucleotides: TGTGCCTGCCAGGGGATTATGAACACTGAAGCTTTCTTT.

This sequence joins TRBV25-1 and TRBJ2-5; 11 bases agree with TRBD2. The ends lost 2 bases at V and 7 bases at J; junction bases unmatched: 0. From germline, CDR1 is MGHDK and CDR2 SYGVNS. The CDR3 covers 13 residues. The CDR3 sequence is CASSELAGGTQYF. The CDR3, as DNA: TGTGCCAGCAGTGAACTAGCGGGGGGGACCCAGTACTTC.

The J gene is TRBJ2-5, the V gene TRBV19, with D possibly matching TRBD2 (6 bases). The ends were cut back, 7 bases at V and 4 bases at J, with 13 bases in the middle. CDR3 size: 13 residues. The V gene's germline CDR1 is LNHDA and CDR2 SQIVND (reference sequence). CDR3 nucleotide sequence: TGTGCCAGTACCCCGGCGGGGTCAGAGACCCAGTACTTC. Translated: CASTPAGSETQYF.

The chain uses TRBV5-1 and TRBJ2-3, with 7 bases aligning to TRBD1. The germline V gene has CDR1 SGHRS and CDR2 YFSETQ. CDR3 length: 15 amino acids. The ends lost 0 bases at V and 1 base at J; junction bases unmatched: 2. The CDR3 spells CASSLVGQRTDTQYF. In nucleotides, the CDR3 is TGCGCCAGCAGCTTGGTGGGACAGCGCACAGATACGCAGTATTTT.

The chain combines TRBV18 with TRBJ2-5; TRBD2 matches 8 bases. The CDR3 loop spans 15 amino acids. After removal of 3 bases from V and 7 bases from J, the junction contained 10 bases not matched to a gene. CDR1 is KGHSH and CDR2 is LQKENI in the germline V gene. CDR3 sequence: CASSPAPGGPGTQYF. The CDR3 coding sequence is TGTGCCAGCTCACCCGCCCCGGGAGGGCCAGGGACCCAGTACTTC.